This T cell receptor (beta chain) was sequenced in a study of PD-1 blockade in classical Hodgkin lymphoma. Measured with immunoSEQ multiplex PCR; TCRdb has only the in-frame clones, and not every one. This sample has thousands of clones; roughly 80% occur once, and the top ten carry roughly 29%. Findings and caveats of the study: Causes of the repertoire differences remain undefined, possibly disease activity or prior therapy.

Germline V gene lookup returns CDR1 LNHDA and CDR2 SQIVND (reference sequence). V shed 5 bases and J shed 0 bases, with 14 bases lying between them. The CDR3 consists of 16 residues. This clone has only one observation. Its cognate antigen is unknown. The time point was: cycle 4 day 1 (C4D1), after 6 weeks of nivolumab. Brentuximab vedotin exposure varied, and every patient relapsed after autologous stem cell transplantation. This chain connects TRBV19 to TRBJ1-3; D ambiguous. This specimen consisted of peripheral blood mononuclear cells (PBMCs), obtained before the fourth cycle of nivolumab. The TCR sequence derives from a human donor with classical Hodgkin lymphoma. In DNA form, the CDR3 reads TGTGCCAGTAGTCTCAGGAGCGATCACTCTGGAAACACCATATATTTT. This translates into CASSLRSDHSGNTIYF. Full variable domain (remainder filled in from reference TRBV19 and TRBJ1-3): DGGITQSPKYLFRKEGQNVTLSCEQNLNHDAMYWYRQDPGQGLRLIYYSQIVNDFQKGDIAEGYSVSREKKESFPLTVTSAQKNPTAFYLCASSLRSDHSGNTIYFGEGSWLTVV.